The T cell receptor (beta chain) under discussion was sequenced for a study of T-cell reconstitution after alpha-beta-depleted transplantation in children. During its preparation, the TCRbeta library received unique molecular identifiers. TCRdb passed the PCR reads through MiXCR, listing each CDR3 protein once. The table has 450,000 to 600,000 distinct CDR3 sequences, roughly a tenth seen once. This clonotype showed up many times. The target antigen is unknown. CDR1 is MDHEN and CDR2 is SYDVKM in the germline V gene. J lost 10 bases, V lost 6 bases, and 16 bases had no gene match. The CDR3 extends over 16 amino acids. Regarding the study as a whole: About two months after transplant, alpha-beta T cells reportedly came from several hundred expanded graft clones. Fresh T-cell production supplied most of the T-cell counts and diversity seen one year after transplant.

The chain employs TRBV28 and TRBJ1-4, with TRBD1 identical over 8 bases. The specimen comprised PBMCs, sampled before TCRalphabeta/CD19-depleted stem cell transplant. The clonotype comes from a child aged 2-15 years with inherited bone marrow failure, due to receive a stem cell transplant. Here the CDR3 reads CASRGTGPGSQAKLFF. DNA for the CDR3: TGTGCCAGCAGGGGGACAGGACCCGGGAGTCAGGCAAAACTGTTTTTT.